This TCR beta chain was recorded in a study of shared clonotypes between healthy human individuals. Both subsets, CD45RA+ naive and CD45RA-negative memory, were split from the CD4+ cells. Germline-derived CDR1 and CDR2 are SEHNR and FQNEAQ (reference sequence). V shed 0 bases and J shed 3 bases, with 9 bases lying between them. The CDR3 sequence is 14 residues long. TCRdb's table, derived via immunoSEQ multiplex PCR, lists solely in-frame clones and lacks some. The table has about 1.5 million clones, roughly 97% seen once. The clonotype comes from a man aged 25-45 years in good health. Sequencing was done on a sample of naive CD4+ T cells sorted from blood. The subset was: CD45RA+ positively selected. The chain carries TRBV7-9 and TRBJ2-7, with a possible D match to TRBD2 (5 bases). CDR3 in DNA: TGTGCCAGCAGCTTAGCTGGGAGTTTCTACGAGCAGTACTTC. Translated, it gives CASSLAGSFYEQYF.